This TCR beta chain derives from a study of graft-versus-host responses after intestinal transplantation. Study information: Recipients had multivisceral, liver-intestinal, or isolated intestinal transplants.

CDR1 is SGDLS, CDR2 YYNGEE, per germline. The CDR3 runs to 13 residues. V was pared by 0 bases and J by 1 base, with 4 bases between. This clone was picked up one time. Some clones are missing from TCRdb's copy, which holds only in-frame ones; the method was immunoSEQ multiplex PCR. Among 16,000 or so clones listed, around 95% were seen once. This clonotype was obtained from a human patient who received an intestinal transplant, so some T cells may come from the graft donor. The genes are TRBV9 and TRBJ1-1; D is undetermined. The sample here was PBMCs, taken 23 days after intestinal transplant. The DNA of the CDR3 is TGTGCCAGCAGCGTAGGGTGGAACACTGAAGCTTTCTTT. Its protein product is CASSVGWNTEAFF.